A selection of T cell receptor beta chains follows, all from one sample in a study of neurological immune-mediated disorders. TCRdb processed the 5' RACE reads anew with MiXCR; each CDR3 protein has one entry. The top ten hold 5% to 6.5% of the sample, which has 31,000 or so distinct CDR3 sequences, 10% to 15% seen once. Sequencing was performed on CD4+ T cells from blood. The source of these receptors is a female donor with HTLV-1-associated myelopathy (HAM/TSP). The CDR3 runs from the conserved cysteine through the conserved F or W. For some rows the clone size is stated as once, few or many, or as a class when expanded; others skip it.

clone size | J gene | V gene | CDR3 protein
many | TRBJ1-5 | TRBV19 | CASNRQGVHQPQHF
many | TRBJ2-3 | TRBV5-1 | CASRTQSGRVTDTQYF
many | TRBJ1-6 | TRBV12-3/TRBV12-4 | CASREGTGTSPLHF
NA | TRBJ2-5 | TRBV20-1 | CSALAGEETQYF
many | TRBJ2-3 | TRBV3-1 | CASSQDPGGADTQYF
many | TRBJ2-2 | TRBV4-2 | CASSQDPDLNTGELFF
many | TRBJ2-5 | TRBV7-6 | CASSSGNPGTALGVQETQYF
many | TRBJ2-5 | TRBV3-1 | CASSQDPGHQETQYF
many | TRBJ2-3 | TRBV20-1 | CSARDSLAGGTDTQYF
many | TRBJ2-7 | TRBV7-2 | CASSLSISYEQYF
many | TRBJ2-1 | TRBV28 | CASSLTGEWSEQFF
many | TRBJ2-1 | TRBV9 | CASSVDPLPSDEQFF
many | TRBJ2-6 | TRBV5-1 | CASSLRGGGANVLTF
many | TRBJ2-7 | TRBV20-1 | CSASLGGTSYEQYF
many | TRBJ2-5 | TRBV20-1 | CSVGGGSWETQYF
many | TRBJ1-3 | TRBV20-1 | CSARDPSSGTSGNTIYF
NA | TRBJ1-2 | TRBV5-5 | CANSLPGTAYGYTF
many | TRBJ2-2 | TRBV5-1 | CASSSTRDSNTGELFF
many | TRBJ2-7 | TRBV3-1 | CASSQEVTGGWGYEQYF
many | TRBJ2-1 | TRBV7-2 | CASSLSGGGTLDEQFF
many | TRBJ2-1 | TRBV29-1 | CSVAPYNEQFF
many | TRBJ2-2 | TRBV20-1 | CSARGSGTKGTGELFF
many | TRBJ1-1 | TRBV4-3 | CASSRGGQENTEAFF
NA | TRBJ2-1 | TRBV10-3 | CAIGEQRGGSNEQFF
many | TRBJ1-2 | TRBV5-6 | CASSSKTGPNYGYTF
NA | TRBJ2-5 | TRBV7-3 | CASSIYLCSTYRGLEETQYF
NA | TRBJ2-2 | TRBV20-1 | CSASGEGLPNTGRLFF
many | TRBJ2-7 | TRBV12-5 | CASGRGGSSYEQYF
NA | TRBJ2-3 | TRBV20-1 | CSASFSGGGDTQYF
few | TRBJ2-7 | TRBV18 | CASSPGTSGREQYF
many | TRBJ1-2 | TRBV12-3/TRBV12-4 | CASSLGTGSYGYTF
many | TRBJ2-2 | TRBV7-2 | CASSPSGDNTGELFF
many | TRBJ2-3 | TRBV4-2 | CASSQPGGRTDTQYF
many | TRBJ1-1 | TRBV6-5 | CASSDLPARTEAFF
many | TRBJ2-7 | TRBV7-6 | CASSFAGEQYF
many | TRBJ1-4 | TRBV20-1 | CSAIPGGNYNEKLFF
many | TRBJ2-3 | TRBV5-1 | CASSFQTGGDTQYF